This T cell receptor beta chain was captured in a study of blood T cell repertoires in COVID-19. At the level of the study: Some COVID-19 samples were acute and others convalescent; all came from the United States, Italy and Spain. Nucleic acid was either cDNA or gDNA, and it came from T cells, B-cell-depleted T cells, or PBMCs.

Recovered status in Cohort 3 required two negative PCRs, clearance, or symptom resolution. Germline V gene lookup returns CDR1 SGHDN and CDR2 FVKESK. The CDR3 covers 18 residues. J was trimmed by 0 bases and V by 4 bases; bases with no gene match: 8. Clones were sequenced by immunoSEQ multiplex PCR, and TCRdb holds only the in-frame ones, with some missing. The table has about 480,000 clones, around 89% seen once. V gene TRBV14 combines with J gene TRBJ2-6, with 8 nucleotides matching TRBD1. The TCR originated in a woman aged 40 to 50 who had recovered from COVID-19. The sequencing input was PBMCs or T cells enriched from blood (not recorded which). DNA for the CDR3: TGTGCCAGCAGCCCCCCGGGACAGGTTCACTCTGGGGCCAACGTCCTGACTTTC. It is translated as CASSPPGQVHSGANVLTF.